A single sample is the source of the 13 T cell receptor beta chains below, sequenced in a study of Ad26.COV2.S vaccination and SARS-CoV-2 variants (dated by TCRdb to about 2021). Library generation was performed with the immunoSEQ multiplex PCR assay. Held by TCRdb, this immuneACCESS table contains in-frame sequences only and omits some clones. Under half of the omission traces to an unresolved V gene where checked; the cause of the rest is unknown. Here the sample has a few hundred thousand clones; 87% occur a single time. The leading ten clones occupy approximately 3.6% of the sample. The label giving this sample's treatment or condition can be read as: about 20 received Ad26.COV2.S at low or high dose, single or two shots; several received placebo; per-sample allocation not given. Repertoires of vaccine and placebo recipients were sequenced from samples collected on day 63 after the first injection.

Sequencing used peripheral blood, obtained in a trial of Ad26.COV2.S vaccine versus placebo. The receptors here all came from a person aged 18-65 years who received the Ad26.COV2.S COVID-19 vaccine or a placebo.

The DNA for the CDR3 is TGTGCCAGCAGTTTTGAGCGGGGGGTCACCGGGGAGCTGTTTTTT. It yields the protein CASSFERGVTGELFF. This chain joins TRBV27 and TRBJ2-2; the match to TRBD2 covers 9 bases. J lost 4 bases, V lost 3 bases, and 3 bases had no gene match. This CDR3 contains 15 residues. Germline loops: CDR1 MNHEY, CDR2 SMNVEV (reference sequence).

The chain recombines TRBV19 with TRBJ1-2, with 11 bases identical to TRBD1. The CDR3 totals 14 residues. The germline gives CDR1 LNHDA, CDR2 SQIVND (reference sequence). J was trimmed by 2 bases and V by 7 bases; bases with no gene match: 3. The chain's CDR3 is CASTGTGGNYGYTF. DNA of the CDR3: TGTGCCAGTACCGGGACAGGGGGGAACTATGGCTACACCTTC.

The chain recombines TRBV11-2 with TRBJ2-7, with D possibly being TRBD1 (7 bases). Trimming cost V 0 bases and J 4 bases, with 13 bases left between them. Germline V gene data show CDR1 as SGHAT and CDR2 as FQNNGV. The CDR3 extends over 15 amino acids. The CDR3 loop is CASSLEGRGRYEQYF. The CDR3 nucleotides read TGTGCCAGCAGCTTAGAGGGCAGGGGGAGGTACGAGCAGTACTTC.

The rearrangement links TRBV4-2 to TRBJ1-5; TRBD1 is a possible D gene (5 bases). The CDR3 covers 15 residues. Germline V gene sequence: CDR1 LGHNA, CDR2 YNFKEQ. V dropped 4 bases and J dropped 2 bases, with 12 bases sitting between them. This CDR3 reads CASSPGGIGNQPQHF. The CDR3 DNA reads as TGTGCCAGCAGCCCGGGGGGGATAGGCAATCAGCCCCAGCATTTT.

The chain is built from TRBV18 and TRBJ1-1; TRBD1 aligns across 7 bases. Germline lookup yields CDR1 KGHSH and CDR2 LQKENI. CDR3 length: 14 residues. With V trimmed by 8 bases and J by 3 bases, 9 bases remained unmatched. CDR3 loop: CASAGTEIHTEAFF. DNA for the CDR3: TGTGCCAGCGCAGGGACAGAAATACACACTGAAGCTTTCTTT.

The V gene is TRBV4-1, the J gene TRBJ1-1; tentatively, D is TRBD1 (5 bases). V was cut by 4 bases and J by 0 bases, with 12 bases left in between. Looked up from germline, CDR1 is MGHRA and CDR2 is YSYEKL. This CDR3 is 15 amino acids long. Written as DNA, the CDR3 is TGCGCCAGCAGCCTTCGGGGGGGGATGAACACTGAAGCTTTCTTT. Translated, it gives CASSLRGGMNTEAFF.

The chain recombines TRBV13 with TRBJ2-2; TRBD1 matches at 7 bases. V dropped 3 bases and J dropped 0; count of bases not matched to a gene: 1. The CDR3 runs to 15 residues. Germline CDR1 and CDR2: PRHDT and FYEKMQ (reference sequence). The CDR3 here is CASSLGQSNTGELFF. CDR3 DNA: TGTGCCAGCAGCTTGGGACAGTCGAACACCGGGGAGCTGTTTTTT.

The rearrangement links TRBV6-2 or TRBV6-3 to TRBJ2-1; D might be TRBD2 (6 bases). Germline CDR1 and CDR2: MNHEY and SVGEGT. The CDR3 loop spans 14 amino acids. Trimming removed 0 bases from V and 9 bases from J, with 12 bases in between. Here the CDR3 reads CASSYSLLASEQFF. DNA of the CDR3: TGTGCCAGCAGTTACTCGTTGCTAGCGAGTGAGCAGTTCTTC.

This chain joins TRBV13 and TRBJ2-3; maybe TRBD2 (7 bases). V lost 5 bases and J 12 bases, leaving 24 bases between the germline ends. Germline CDR1 reads PRHDT; CDR2 reads FYEKMQ (reference sequence). The CDR3 spans 15 residues. This CDR3 reads CASSRLKGAGAPQYF. Here the CDR3 DNA reads TGTGCCAGCAGCCGTCTGAAAGGTGCGGGGGCCCCCCAGTATTTT. Supplemented by reference TRBV13 and TRBJ2-3, the full variable domain reads AAGVIQSPRHLIKEKRETATLKCYPIPRHDTVYWYQQGPGQDPQFLISFYEKMQSDKGSIPDRFSAQQFSDYHSELNMSSLELGDSALYFCASSRLKGAGAPQYFGPGTRLTVL.

V and J are TRBV19 and TRBJ1-5; D gene unclear. CDR1 LNHDA and CDR2 SQIVND come from the germline V gene (reference sequence). This CDR3 is built from 15 residues. Between the trimmed V and J ends, which lost 9 bases and 0 bases, there was a span of 15 bases. CDR3 sequence: CASAWADHSNQPQHF. CDR3 DNA sequence: TGTGCCAGCGCGTGGGCGGATCATAGCAATCAGCCCCAGCATTTT.

Here the CDR3 DNA reads TGCGCCAGCAGCCAAGATCAAGGGGGGACCAACTATGGCTACACCTTC. Its protein is CASSQDQGGTNYGYTF. V usage is TRBV4-3 and J usage is TRBJ1-2, with a weak D call TRBD1 (6 bases). The CDR3 runs 16 residues. Trimming took 0 bases from V and 2 from J, leaving 13 bases between them. Germline V gene sequence: CDR1 LGHNA, CDR2 YSLEER.

V usage is TRBV6-1 and J usage is TRBJ1-1; D gene ambiguous. Looked up from germline, CDR1 is MNHNS and CDR2 is SASEGT. CDR3 length: 16 residues. V was pared by 2 bases and J by 1 base, with 14 bases between. CDR3 DNA sequence: TGTGCCAGCAGTGAATGGGAGGGCCGGGGGAACACTGAAGCTTTCTTT. Translation: CASSEWEGRGNTEAFF.

The chain recombines TRBV30 with TRBJ2-1, with D tentatively TRBD1 (5 bases). Deletions cut 2 bases from V and 14 bases from J, with 16 bases between. From germline, CDR1 is GTSNPN and CDR2 SVGIG (reference sequence). There are 12 residues in the CDR3. For the CDR3, the DNA is TGTGCCTGGAGTATAACAGGCCTCGAGGAGTTCTTC. As protein: CAWSITGLEEFF. The full variable domain, rest sourced from reference TRBV30 and TRBJ2-1, is SQTIHQWPATLVQPVGSPLSLECTVEGTSNPNLYWYRQAAGRGLQLLFYSVGIGQISSEVPQNLSASRPQDRQFILSSKKLLLSDSGFYLCAWSITGLEEFFGPGTRLTVL.